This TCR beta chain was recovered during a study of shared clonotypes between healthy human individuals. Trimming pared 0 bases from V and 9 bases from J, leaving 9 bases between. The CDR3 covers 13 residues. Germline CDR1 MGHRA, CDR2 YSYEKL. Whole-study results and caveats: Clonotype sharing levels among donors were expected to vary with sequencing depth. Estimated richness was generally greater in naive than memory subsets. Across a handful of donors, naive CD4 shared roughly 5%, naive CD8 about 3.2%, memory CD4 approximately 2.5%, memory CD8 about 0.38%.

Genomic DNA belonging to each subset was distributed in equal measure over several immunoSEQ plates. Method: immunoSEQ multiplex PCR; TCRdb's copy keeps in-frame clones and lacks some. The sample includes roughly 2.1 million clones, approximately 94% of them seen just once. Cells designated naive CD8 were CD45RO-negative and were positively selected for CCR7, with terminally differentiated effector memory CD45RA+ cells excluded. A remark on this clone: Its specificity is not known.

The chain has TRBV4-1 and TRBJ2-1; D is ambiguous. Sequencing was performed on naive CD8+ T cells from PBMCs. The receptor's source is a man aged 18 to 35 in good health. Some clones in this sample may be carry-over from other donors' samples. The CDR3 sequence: CASSQEWAVEQFF. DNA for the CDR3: TGCGCCAGCAGCCAAGAATGGGCAGTTGAGCAGTTCTTC.